This record covers a single TCR beta chain. Its specificity is not known. The data belong to a study of OX40 agonist ivuxolimab in advanced cancers. Study-wide background: Partial responses were achieved by three patients: one hepatocellular carcinoma, two cutaneous melanoma. Study outcomes and limitations: Determination of antigen specificity was not performed for the expanded peripheral T cells. Expanded clones belonging to CD8+ T cells outnumbered, on average, those of CD4+.

The repertoire was sequenced with immunoSEQ multiplex PCR; TCRdb's copy has only in-frame clones and lacks some. The sample records over 80,000 clones, more than 85% being singletons. This TCR came from an adult with an advanced solid tumor such as melanoma, head and neck, liver or kidney cancer. Specimen: CD4+ or CD8+ T cells sorted from blood, collected in a trial of the OX40 agonist ivuxolimab.

The CDR3 bases are TGTGCCAGCAGCCAAGATTGGTCACAGAGGACTGAAGCTTTCTTT. Translated, it gives CASSQDWSQRTEAFF. This rearrangement joins TRBV4-2 to TRBJ1-1; D is undetermined. There are 15 residues in the CDR3. Deletions cut 0 bases from V and 5 bases from J, with 13 bases between. Per the germline V gene, CDR1 is LGHNA and CDR2 is YNFKEQ.